Each of the 19 T cell receptor beta chains below was sequenced from the same sample in a study of cytomegalovirus exposure and HLA in healthy donors. 60 Vbeta and 13 Jbeta primers were used in PCR. Clones were sequenced by immunoSEQ multiplex PCR, and TCRdb holds only the in-frame ones, with some missing. The sample comprises fewer than 200,000 clones, around 79% of which are singletons, and more than 0.4% rests with the top ten. Input material: PBMCs. Receptors originate from a woman between 50 and 59 years old in good health and CMV-seronegative.

The sample holds one count of this clone. This sequence joins TRBV28 and TRBJ2-3, with D maybe TRBD1 (5 bases). The V end lost 3 bases, the J end lost 5 bases, and 9 bases lay between the germline ends. The CDR3 sequence is 13 residues long. The germline V gene has CDR1 MDHEN and CDR2 SYDVKM. The CDR3 DNA follows: TGTGCCAGCAGTTTGAAAGGGGAAGATACGCAGTATTTT. This encodes CASSLKGEDTQYF.

Concerning this clone: The identical CDR3 is also encoded by other nucleotide sequences in the sample. The chain is built from TRBV5-4 and TRBJ1-3, with D possibly TRBD1 on 6 matching bases. Trimming took off 4 bases at V and 0 bases at J, with 8 bases between the two ends. This CDR3 has 14 residues. Germline V CDR1 and CDR2: SGHNT, YYREEE (reference sequence). As DNA, the CDR3 is TGTGCCAGCAGCCTGGACAGCTCTGGAAACACCATATATTTT. Translated: CASSLDSSGNTIYF.

The rearrangement joins TRBV28 to TRBJ2-3; D is unresolved. V was shortened by 4 bases and J by 4 bases, with 9 bases between the two germline ends. The CDR3 length is 13 residues. Germline loops: CDR1 MDHEN, CDR2 SYDVKM. The CDR3 DNA is TGTGCCAGCAGTTCCGCCCTACCAGATACGCAGTATTTT. Translating gives CASSSALPDTQYF.

This clone came up a few times. The V and J genes are TRBV5-4 and TRBJ2-5, with 8 bases aligning to TRBD1. Germline lookup yields CDR1 SGHNT and CDR2 YYREEE (reference sequence). The V and J ends lost 4 bases and 2 bases, in that order; junction bases with no gene match: 4. The CDR3 has 14 residues. CDR3 nucleotides: TGTGCCAGCAGCGCACAGGGGGGTCAAGAGACCCAGTACTTC. This translates into CASSAQGGQETQYF.

The V gene is TRBV28, the J gene TRBJ1-3; TRBD1 matches 8 bases. This CDR3 is 15 amino acids long. Looked up from germline, CDR1 is MDHEN and CDR2 is SYDVKM. V lost 8 bases and J lost 1; bases outside the gene matches: 7. The CDR3 here is CASGTGLYSGNTIYF. As DNA, the CDR3 is TGTGCCAGCGGGACAGGCCTCTATTCTGGAAACACCATATATTTT.

This chain links TRBV7-9 with TRBJ2-3, with 9 nucleotides matching TRBD2. There are 15 residues in the CDR3. J gave up 2 bases and V 4 bases, and 4 bases lay outside the gene matches. Germline V gives CDR1 SEHNR, CDR2 FQNEAQ (reference sequence). The CDR3 DNA follows: TGTGCCAGCAGCTCGAGACTAGCGGACACAGATACGCAGTATTTT. Its translation: CASSSRLADTDTQYF.

The V gene is TRBV13, the J gene TRBJ2-7; 14 nucleotides align to TRBD2. The V and J ends lost 5 bases and 4 bases, in that order; junction bases with no gene match: 7. CDR3 size: 16 residues. Germline V lookup: CDR1 PRHDT, CDR2 FYEKMQ (reference sequence). CDR3 sequence: CASSPGLAGGSYEQYF. CDR3 DNA sequence: TGTGCCAGCAGCCCAGGACTAGCGGGGGGTAGTTACGAGCAGTACTTC.

This clone was seen more than once but under ten times. The chain has TRBV5-1 and TRBJ2-3; D is undetermined. The V gene lost 1 base and the J gene lost 2 bases, with 11 bases spanning the gap. This CDR3 comprises 15 residues. Germline V gene sequence: CDR1 SGHRS, CDR2 YFSETQ. This chain's CDR3 is CASSLWAQPTDTQYF. CDR3 coding DNA: TGCGCCAGCAGCTTGTGGGCCCAGCCCACAGATACGCAGTATTTT.

This rearrangement joins TRBV5-1 to TRBJ2-2; TRBD1 matches 8 bases. The length of the CDR3 is 15 residues. Germline V gene lookup returns CDR1 SGHRS and CDR2 YFSETQ. Losses at the gene ends were 0 bases for V and 6 bases for J; bases not matched to a gene: 4. The CDR3 reads CASSLALQGAGELFF. The CDR3 nucleotides are TGCGCCAGCAGCTTGGCCCTACAGGGGGCCGGGGAGCTGTTTTTT.

This rearrangement joins TRBV5-1 to TRBJ2-7; D perhaps matches TRBD2 (6 bases). Germline V gene lookup returns CDR1 SGHRS and CDR2 YFSETQ. The CDR3 length is 14 residues. V was shortened by 5 bases and J by 4 bases, with 16 bases between the two germline ends. The CDR3 reads CASSTYGSQYEQYF. The CDR3 coding sequence is TGCGCCAGCAGTACTTACGGGAGCCAATACGAGCAGTACTTC.

The rearrangement joins TRBV2 to TRBJ1-5, with 7 bases that match TRBD1. Trimming removed 2 bases from V and 2 bases from J; junction bases left unmatched: 3. Per germline, CDR1 SNHLY and CDR2 FYNNEI. This CDR3 spans 15 amino acids. CDR3 DNA sequence: TGTGCCAGCAGTGAAATAGGGGGCGGCAATCAGCCCCAGCATTTT. Translating gives CASSEIGGGNQPQHF.

The chain joins TRBV5-1 to TRBJ2-1; 7 nucleotides match TRBD2. After removal of 4 bases from V and 8 bases from J, the junction contained 6 bases not matched to a gene. The V gene's germline CDR1 is SGHRS and CDR2 YFSETQ. The CDR3 is made up of 13 amino acids. The CDR3, as DNA: TGCGCCAGCAGCCGGGGTGGGAGGGATGAGCAGTTCTTC. Translating it yields CASSRGGRDEQFF.

The CDR3 sequence is CASSLNRGPYEQYF. The CDR3 coding sequence is TGTGCCAGCAGCCTGAACAGGGGGCCCTACGAGCAGTACTTC. V is TRBV2 and J is TRBJ2-7, with 9 bases lining up with TRBD1. Germline assignment: CDR1 SNHLY and CDR2 FYNNEI. The length of the CDR3 is 14 residues. The junction had 5 bases not matched to a gene; V was cut back by 6 bases and J by 2 bases.

V is TRBV18 and J is TRBJ1-1, with 7 bases lining up with TRBD1. The CDR3 is 14 amino acids. CDR1 is KGHSH and CDR2 is LQKENI in the germline V gene. V gave up 5 bases and J gave up 6 bases; unmatched junction bases: 9. CDR3 in DNA: TGTGCCAGCTCAAACACAGGGGCGCCGCCTGAAGCTTTCTTT. It codes for CASSNTGAPPEAFF.

V is TRBV29-1 and J is TRBJ2-5; 11 bases are shared with TRBD1. From germline, CDR1 is SQVTM and CDR2 ANQGSEA. The CDR3 spans 15 residues. Germline trimming cut 3 bases from V and 1 base from J; bases unmatched to any gene: 4. The CDR3 loop reads CSVDPGTGGQETQYF. CDR3 nucleotides: TGCAGCGTTGATCCCGGGACAGGGGGCCAAGAGACCCAGTACTTC. The full variable domain, its missing parts supplied by reference TRBV29-1 and TRBJ2-5, is SAVISQKPSRDICQRGTSLTIQCQVDSQVTMMFWYRQQPGQSLTLIATANQGSEATYESGFVIDKFPISRPNLTFSTLTVSNMSPEDSSIYLCSVDPGTGGQETQYFGPGTRLLVL.

Comment on this clone: Other DNA sequences in this sample translate to the same CDR3. This chain uses TRBV5-1 with TRBJ2-6; D not certain. V dropped 0 bases and J dropped 4 bases, with 8 bases sitting between them. Germline assignment: CDR1 SGHRS and CDR2 YFSETQ. The CDR3 extends over 15 amino acids. CDR3 in DNA: TGCGCCAGCAGCTTGGACGGGTCAGGGGCCAACGTCCTGACTTTC. It codes for CASSLDGSGANVLTF.

The chain's CDR3 is CASRLTGPYEQYF. The CDR3 bases are TGTGCCAGTAGATTGACAGGCCCCTACGAGCAGTACTTC. The V call is TRBV2, the J call TRBJ2-5; possibly TRBD1 for D (6 bases). The end of the DNA is better explained by TRBJ2-7, so the J call may be wrong. The CDR3 contains 13 residues. The V gene's germline CDR1 is SNHLY and CDR2 FYNNEI.

The rearrangement uses TRBV5-6 and TRBJ1-1, with D perhaps TRBD1 (6 bases). The CDR3 is 15 residues long. The germline V gene encodes CDR1 SGHDT and CDR2 YYEEEE. With 4 bases removed from V and 1 base from J, the gap between germline ends came to 14 bases. The CDR3 spells CASSTPRGTNTEAFF. In nucleotides, the CDR3 is TGTGCCAGCAGCACCCCCAGGGGAACGAACACTGAAGCTTTCTTT.

CDR3 DNA: TGTGCCAGCAGCACCTCGGGACAGCGCAATTCACCCCTCCACTTT. Its protein product is CASSTSGQRNSPLHF. V gene TRBV5-8 combines with J gene TRBJ1-6; TRBD1 agrees at 7 bases. Germline V lookup: CDR1 SGHTS, CDR2 YDEGEE. V lost 4 bases, J lost 7 bases, and 8 bases stayed unmatched. The CDR3 totals 15 residues.